This TCR beta chain derives from a study of control samples from healthy donors and cancer patients. TCRdb's copy holds only in-frame clones and misses some; the assay was immunoSEQ multiplex PCR. The table lists about 160,000 clones, 96% of them singletons. The CDR3 sequence is 13 residues long. V was cut by 2 bases and J by 2 bases, with 7 bases left in between. In germline, CDR1 is GTSNPN, CDR2 SVGIG (reference sequence). Sequenced sample: blood. The chain employs TRBV30 and TRBJ1-5, with D unresolved. The sequence came from a woman aged 25-40 years in good health. CDR3 in DNA: TGTGCCTGGAGTCCGGGAGGCAATCAGCCCCAGCATTTT. Protein sequence: CAWSPGGNQPQHF.